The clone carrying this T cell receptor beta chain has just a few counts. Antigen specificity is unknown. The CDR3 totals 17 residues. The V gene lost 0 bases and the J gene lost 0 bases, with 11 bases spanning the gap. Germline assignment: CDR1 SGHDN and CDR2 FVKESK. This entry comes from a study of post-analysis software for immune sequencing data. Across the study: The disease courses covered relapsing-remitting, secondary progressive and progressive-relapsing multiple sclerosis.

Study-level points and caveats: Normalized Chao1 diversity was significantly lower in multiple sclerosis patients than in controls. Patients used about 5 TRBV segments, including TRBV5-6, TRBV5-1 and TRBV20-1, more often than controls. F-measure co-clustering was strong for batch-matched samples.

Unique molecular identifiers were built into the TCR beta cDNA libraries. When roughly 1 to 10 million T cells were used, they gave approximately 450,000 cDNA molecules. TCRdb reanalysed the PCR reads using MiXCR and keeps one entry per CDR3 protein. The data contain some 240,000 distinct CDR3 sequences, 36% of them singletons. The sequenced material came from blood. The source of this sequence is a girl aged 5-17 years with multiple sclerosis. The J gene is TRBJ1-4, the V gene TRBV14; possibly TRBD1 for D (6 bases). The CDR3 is CASSQDSQGSTNEKLFF. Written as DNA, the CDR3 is TGTGCCAGCAGCCAAGATAGCCAGGGGTCAACTAATGAAAAACTGTTTTTT.